The clone carrying this TCR beta chain was seen repeatedly, ten times or more. Antigen specificity is unknown. This entry comes from a study of T cells in Graves' hyperthyroidism and ophthalmopathy. Reasons for excluding patients were uncontrolled infection, other autoimmune disease, pregnancy or lactation. PBMCs were obtained from 9.5 to 10 ml fresh peripheral blood. Regions amplified from RNA transcripts were the TCR beta CDR3 regions. A set of HTBI primers served as the primers for a first-round RT-PCR of the TCR CDR3. One entry per CDR3 protein results from TCRdb running MiXCR on the multiplex PCR reads. Of about 600,000 distinct CDR3 sequences listed, approximately 15% are singletons. Notes on the study in general: The blood repertoire included most of the expanded thyroid clonotypes above 0.001. Stable hyperthyroidism was separated from ophthalmopathy by a model based on 13 V-J features.

Germline CDR1 reads SNHLY; CDR2 reads FYNNEI. The CDR3 has 13 amino acids. Trimming pared 8 bases from V and 7 bases from J, leaving 17 bases between. The origin of this receptor is a woman between 50 and 59 years old with Graves' ophthalmopathy. The rearrangement joins TRBV2 to TRBJ1-1; no firm D call. Sequencing was done on a sample of blood. The CDR3 nucleotides read TGTGCCAGCTTTTTTTCTCGGCCAGATGAAGCTTTCTTT. This encodes CASFFSRPDEAFF. Variable domain in full (rest from reference TRBV2 and TRBJ1-1): EPEVTQTPSHQVTQMGQEVILRCVPISNHLYFYWYRQILGQKVEFLVSFYNNEISEKSEIFDDQFSVERPDGSNFTLKIRSTKLEDSAMYFCASFFSRPDEAFFGQGTRLTVV.